The present T cell receptor beta chain was sequenced within a study of spatial heterogeneity in lung cancer. Study at large: A unique TCR and UMI combination showed up more than ten times in raw reads, on average.

This clonotype has at least ten counts. The antigen is not known. The time point was: sample taken at primary tumor resection. From tumor, nontumor lung or frozen PBMC, whole RNA was taken unsorted for sequencing. Study-wide results and limits: Expanded tumor TCRs that were ubiquitous appeared in blood more at resection than follow-up.

Every TCR cDNA molecule bore its own unique molecular identifier. TCRdb redid the calling of the 5' RACE reads with MiXCR, one entry per CDR3 protein. The table records just over 25,000 distinct CDR3 sequences, around 13% of them present only once. Trimming at V came to 5 bases and at J to 2 bases, leaving 3 bases not matched to a gene. The CDR3 has 14 residues. Per the germline V gene, CDR1 is MDHEN and CDR2 is SYDVKM. This chain joins TRBV28 and TRBJ2-7; 10 positions agree with TRBD2. Sequences were derived from PBMCs, sampled at surgery. This receptor was identified in a female donor with early-stage non-small cell lung cancer. CDR3 protein: CASSRTSGAYEQYF. The CDR3 DNA reads as TGTGCCAGCAGTCGGACTAGCGGAGCCTACGAGCAGTACTTC.